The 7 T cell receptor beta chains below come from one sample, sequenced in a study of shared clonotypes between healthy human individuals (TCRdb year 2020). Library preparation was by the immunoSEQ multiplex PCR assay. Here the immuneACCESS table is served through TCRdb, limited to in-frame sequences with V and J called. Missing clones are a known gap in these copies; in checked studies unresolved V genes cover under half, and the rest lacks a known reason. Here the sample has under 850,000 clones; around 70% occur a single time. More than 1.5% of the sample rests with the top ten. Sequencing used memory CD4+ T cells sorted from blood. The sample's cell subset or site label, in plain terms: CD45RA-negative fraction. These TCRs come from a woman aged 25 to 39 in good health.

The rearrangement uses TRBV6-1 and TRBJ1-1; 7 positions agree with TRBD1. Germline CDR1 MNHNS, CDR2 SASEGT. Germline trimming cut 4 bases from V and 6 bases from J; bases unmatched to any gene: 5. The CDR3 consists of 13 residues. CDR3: CASSGQGGAEAFF. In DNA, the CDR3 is TGTGCCAGCAGTGGACAGGGTGGCGCTGAAGCTTTCTTT.

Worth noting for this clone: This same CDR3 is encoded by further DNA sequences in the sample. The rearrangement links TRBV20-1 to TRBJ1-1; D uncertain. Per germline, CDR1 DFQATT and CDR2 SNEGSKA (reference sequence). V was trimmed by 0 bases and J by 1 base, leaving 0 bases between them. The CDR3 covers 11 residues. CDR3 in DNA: TGCAGTGCTAGAGAGAACACTGAAGCTTTCTTT. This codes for CSARENTEAFF.

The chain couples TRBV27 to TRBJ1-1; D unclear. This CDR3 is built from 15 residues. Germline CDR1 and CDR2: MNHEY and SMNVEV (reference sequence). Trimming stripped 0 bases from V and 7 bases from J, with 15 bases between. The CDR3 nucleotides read TGTGCCAGCAGTTTATCTTGGGTACAAGCCGGTGAAGCTTTCTTT. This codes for CASSLSWVQAGEAFF.

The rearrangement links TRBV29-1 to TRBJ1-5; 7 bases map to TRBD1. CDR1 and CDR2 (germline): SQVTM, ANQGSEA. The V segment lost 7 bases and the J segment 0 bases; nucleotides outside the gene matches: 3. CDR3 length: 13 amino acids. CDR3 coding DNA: TGCAGCGCGGGGACAGATAGCAATCAGCCCCAGCATTTT. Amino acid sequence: CSAGTDSNQPQHF.

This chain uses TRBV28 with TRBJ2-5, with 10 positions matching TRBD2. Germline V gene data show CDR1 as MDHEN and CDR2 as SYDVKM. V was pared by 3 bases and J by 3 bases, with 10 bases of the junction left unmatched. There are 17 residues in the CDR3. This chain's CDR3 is CASSFSPSGSGEETQYF. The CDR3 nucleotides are TGTGCCAGCAGTTTTTCCCCTAGCGGGAGTGGGGAAGAGACCCAGTACTTC.

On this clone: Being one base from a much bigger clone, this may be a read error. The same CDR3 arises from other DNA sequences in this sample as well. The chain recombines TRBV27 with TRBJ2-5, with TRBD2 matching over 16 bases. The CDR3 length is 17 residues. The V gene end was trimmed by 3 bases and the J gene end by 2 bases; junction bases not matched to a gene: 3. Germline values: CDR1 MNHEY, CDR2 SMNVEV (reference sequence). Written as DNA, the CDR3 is TGTGCCAGCAGTTTGGGACTAGCGGGAGGGGGGCAAGAGACCCAGTACTTC. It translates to CASSLGLAGGGQETQYF.

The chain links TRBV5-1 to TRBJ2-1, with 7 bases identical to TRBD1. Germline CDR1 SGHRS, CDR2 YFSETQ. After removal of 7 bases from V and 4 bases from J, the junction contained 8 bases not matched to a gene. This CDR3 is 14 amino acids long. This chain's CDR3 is CASGEGQTYNEQFF. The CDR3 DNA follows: TGCGCCAGCGGAGAGGGACAGACTTACAATGAGCAGTTCTTC.